These T cell receptor beta chains were read from a single sample in a study of CD8+CD57+ T cells in acquired aplastic anemia. TCRdb used MiXCR to reprocess the reads, holding one entry per CDR3 protein. The sample shows around 120,000 distinct CDR3 sequences, about 40% of them seen only once. The specimen was sorted CD4+, CD8+, or CD8+CD57+ T cells (not recorded which) from PBMCs. The receptors derive from a human donor with aplastic anemia. Each CDR3 is given with its conserved first and last residue. Fields, in order: D gene, V gene, J gene, clone size, CDR3 DNA, CDR3 protein. D genes are given only for firm matches. Rows may omit the clone size; those that give it use once, few, many or a size class.

D gene: TRBD1
V gene: TRBV10-3
J gene: TRBJ1-5
clone size: NA
CDR3 DNA: TGTGCCATCAGACAGATGAGGGCAGGGGGCACAGATGCGCAGCATTTT
CDR3 protein: CAIRQMRAGGTDAQHF

D gene: NA
V gene: TRBV20-1
J gene: TRBJ1-1
clone size: many
CDR3 DNA: TGCAGTGCTAGAGGCGGGGGGGTCACTGAAGCTTTCTTT
CDR3 protein: CSARGGGVTEAFF

D gene: TRBD2
V gene: TRBV29-1
J gene: TRBJ2-2
clone size: NA
CDR3 DNA: TGCAGCGTGGTACTAGCGGGGGAAGCCGGGGAGCTGTTTTTT
CDR3 protein: CSVVLAGEAGELFF

D gene: TRBD1
V gene: TRBV19
J gene: TRBJ1-1
clone size: few
CDR3 DNA: TGTGCCAGTAGTCCTCGGGACAGAACTGAAGCTTTCTTT
CDR3 protein: CASSPRDRTEAFF

D gene: NA
V gene: TRBV25-1
J gene: TRBJ1-2
clone size: many
CDR3 DNA: TGTGCCAGCAGAACGCCCCTCGGCGGCTACACCTTC
CDR3 protein: CASRTPLGGYTF

D gene: TRBD2
V gene: TRBV25-1
J gene: TRBJ2-1
clone size: few
CDR3 DNA: TGTGCCAGCAGTGAACCCAGCGGGAGTTCGAATGAGCAGTTCTTC
CDR3 protein: CASSEPSGSSNEQFF

D gene: TRBD2
V gene: TRBV20-1
J gene: TRBJ2-5
clone size: many
CDR3 DNA: TGCAGTGCACGAGGAGTAGCGGGGCGACCAGAGACCCAGTACTTC
CDR3 protein: CSARGVAGRPETQYF

D gene: NA
V gene: TRBV6-1
J gene: TRBJ1-5
clone size: many
CDR3 DNA: TGTGCCAGCAGTGAAGACGGGGGAATTCAGCCCCAGCATTTT
CDR3 protein: CASSEDGGIQPQHF

D gene: NA
V gene: TRBV15
J gene: TRBJ1-5
clone size: many
CDR3 DNA: TGTGCCACCAGCAGAGATGAGGGATGGCAGCCCCAGCATTTT
CDR3 protein: CATSRDEGWQPQHF

D gene: NA
V gene: TRBV7-2
J gene: TRBJ1-6
clone size: once
CDR3 DNA: TGTGCCAGCAGCGCAGAACATAATTCACCCCTCCACTTT
CDR3 protein: CASSAEHNSPLHF

D gene: NA
V gene: TRBV19
J gene: TRBJ1-2
clone size: NA
CDR3 DNA: TGTGCCAGCAGCTTAGCGGCAAGGGCAGGGAATGGCTACACCTTC
CDR3 protein: CASSLAARAGNGYTF

D gene: NA
V gene: TRBV6-1
J gene: TRBJ2-5
clone size: many
CDR3 DNA: TGTGCCAGCAGTGAATCGATTGGCCCACAAGAGACCCAGTACTTC
CDR3 protein: CASSESIGPQETQYF

D gene: NA
V gene: TRBV2
J gene: TRBJ1-1
clone size: NA
CDR3 DNA: TGTGCCAGCAGCCTCCCCCGGCAAGCTTTCTTT
CDR3 protein: CASSLPRQAFF

D gene: NA
V gene: TRBV3-1
J gene: TRBJ1-4
clone size: NA
CDR3 DNA: TGTGCCAGCAGCCAAGAAAAAATCGCTCTGGGTGAGAAACTGTTTTTT
CDR3 protein: CASSQEKIALGEKLFF

D gene: NA
V gene: TRBV30
J gene: TRBJ1-5
clone size: NA
CDR3 DNA: TGTGCCTGGGGGACACAGGGTGTCGGGCAGCCCCAGCATTTT
CDR3 protein: CAWGTQGVGQPQHF

D gene: NA
V gene: TRBV30
J gene: TRBJ1-1
clone size: NA
CDR3 DNA: TGTGCCTGGAACGGGTTTAGCACTGAAGCTTTCTTT
CDR3 protein: CAWNGFSTEAFF

D gene: NA
V gene: TRBV19
J gene: TRBJ2-7
clone size: many
CDR3 DNA: TGTGCCAGTAGTATAGGCCCCGGGACGGCCTACGAGCAGTACTTC
CDR3 protein: CASSIGPGTAYEQYF

D gene: NA
V gene: TRBV6-5
J gene: TRBJ1-1
clone size: NA
CDR3 DNA: TGTGCCAGCAGCTGGTCGAGGAACACTGAAGCTTTCTTT
CDR3 protein: CASSWSRNTEAFF